The subject of this entry is one T cell receptor beta chain. Its matching antigen is unknown. This record belongs to a study of shared clonotypes between healthy human individuals. Study outcomes and limitations: Clonotypes shared by all four donors outscored non-shared clonotypes in generation probability. Rarefaction demonstrated incomplete sorted-subset sequencing despite large depth.

Germline V CDR1 and CDR2: KGHSH, LQKENI. CDR3 length equals 16 residues. V was cut by 0 bases and J by 7 bases, with 18 bases left in between. None of the donors, who were healthy HIV-negative adults, had recently had acute infections or vaccinations. The protocol was immunoSEQ multiplex PCR, while the TCRdb copy is restricted to in-frame clones and leaves out a portion. The profile shows roughly 2.6 million clones, approximately 92% of them singletons. This TCR was sampled from a man younger than 30 in good health. V is TRBV18 and J is TRBJ2-5, with D perhaps TRBD1 (6 bases). The sequenced sample consisted of naive CD4+ T cells sorted from blood. Regarding subset: CD45RA+ positively selected. CDR3 coding DNA: TGTGCCAGCTCACCACCGTTCCCAGGGGAAAGTTGGACCCAGTACTTC. The encoded protein is CASSPPFPGESWTQYF.